These 6 T cell receptor beta chains originate from one sample sequenced in a study of CD8 T cells in Susac syndrome. The RNA, about 0.5 to 1 ug, was put through reverse transcription using random hexamers. TCRdb re-called the immunoSEQ multiplex PCR reads through MiXCR, storing one row per CDR3 protein. Among more than 75,000 distinct CDR3 sequences listed, 94% were seen once. Sequences were obtained from CD8+ T cells from PBMCs. These TCRs come from a human donor in good health.

The genes are TRBV12-3 or TRBV12-4 and TRBJ1-3, with D uncertain. The length of the CDR3 is 15 residues. V was trimmed by 6 bases and J by 0 bases, leaving 12 bases between them. As DNA, the CDR3 is TGTGCCAGCAGCCCGGTAGAGGACTCTGGAAACACCATATATTTT. Translating it yields CASSPVEDSGNTIYF.

V usage is TRBV4-1 and J usage is TRBJ2-5; no clear D. From germline, CDR1 is MGHRA and CDR2 YSYEKL. V was pared by 4 bases and J by 5 bases, with 14 bases between. The CDR3 extends over 14 amino acids. The CDR3 here is CASSPRRWRETQYF. DNA of the CDR3: TGCGCCAGCAGCCCGCGACGGTGGCGGGAGACCCAGTACTTC.

The gene calls are TRBV6-4 and TRBJ1-1, with 7 bases lining up with TRBD1. The CDR3 runs 14 residues. J lost 5 bases, V lost 2 bases, and 5 bases had no gene match. Germline-derived CDR1 and CDR2 are MRHNA and SNTAGT. The CDR3 DNA follows: TGTGCCAGCAGTGACGCAGGGGGGATAACTGAAGCTTTCTTT. Protein sequence: CASSDAGGITEAFF.

V usage is TRBV12-3 or TRBV12-4 and J usage is TRBJ2-5; 8 bases are shared with TRBD2. CDR3 size: 15 residues. Trimming removed 6 bases from V and 6 bases from J; junction bases left unmatched: 12. The DNA of the CDR3 is TGTGCCAGCAGCTCGCCCAGCGGGAGCGGTAAGACCCAGTACTTC. Its protein product is CASSSPSGSGKTQYF.

This clonotype occurred once. The V call is TRBV7-2, the J call TRBJ1-1, with 9 positions matching TRBD1. Trimming cost V 5 bases and J 0 bases; bases outside gene matches: 4. The CDR3 length is 15 residues. Germline CDR1 SGHTA, CDR2 FQGNSA. The CDR3: CASSPGTGMNTEAFF. The CDR3 DNA reads as TGTGCCAGCAGCCCAGGGACAGGGATGAACACTGAAGCTTTCTTT.

The chain couples TRBV27 to TRBJ1-2; D remains ambiguous. CDR3 length: 13 residues. Germline CDR1 reads MNHEY; CDR2 reads SMNVEV (reference sequence). With 7 bases removed from V and 2 bases from J, the gap between germline ends came to 11 bases. CDR3 DNA: TGTGCCAGCACCGCGGGCGGGAACTATGGCTACACCTTC. It is translated as CASTAGGNYGYTF.